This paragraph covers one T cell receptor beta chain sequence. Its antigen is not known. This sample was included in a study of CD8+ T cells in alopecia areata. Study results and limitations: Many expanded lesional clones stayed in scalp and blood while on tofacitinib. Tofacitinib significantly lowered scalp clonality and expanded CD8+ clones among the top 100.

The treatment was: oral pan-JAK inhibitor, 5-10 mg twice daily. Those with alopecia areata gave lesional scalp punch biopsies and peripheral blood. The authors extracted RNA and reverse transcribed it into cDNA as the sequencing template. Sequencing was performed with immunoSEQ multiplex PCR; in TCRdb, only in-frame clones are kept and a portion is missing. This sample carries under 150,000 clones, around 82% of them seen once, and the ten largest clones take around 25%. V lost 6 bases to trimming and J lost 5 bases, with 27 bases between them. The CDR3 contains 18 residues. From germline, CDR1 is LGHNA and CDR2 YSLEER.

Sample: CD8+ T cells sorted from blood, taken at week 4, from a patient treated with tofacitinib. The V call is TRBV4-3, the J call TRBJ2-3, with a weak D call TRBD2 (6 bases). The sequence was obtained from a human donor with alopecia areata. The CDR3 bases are TGCGCCAGCAGGAGGGGCGGGATGGGCAGGCGCAAGGAAGATACGCAGTATTTT. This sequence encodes CASRRGGMGRRKEDTQYF.